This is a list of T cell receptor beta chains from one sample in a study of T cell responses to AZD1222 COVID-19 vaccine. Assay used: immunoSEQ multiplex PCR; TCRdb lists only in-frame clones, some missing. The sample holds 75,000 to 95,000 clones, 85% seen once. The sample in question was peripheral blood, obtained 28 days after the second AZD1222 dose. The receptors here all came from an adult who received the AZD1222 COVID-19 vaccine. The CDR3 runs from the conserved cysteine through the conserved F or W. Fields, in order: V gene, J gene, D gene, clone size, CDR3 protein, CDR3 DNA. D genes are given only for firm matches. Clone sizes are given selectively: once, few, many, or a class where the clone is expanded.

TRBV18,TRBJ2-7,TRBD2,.,CASSRGLVSSEQYF,TGTGCCAGCTCACGGGGACTAGTCAGCTCCGAGCAGTACTTC
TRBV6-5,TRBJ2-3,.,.,CASSYVSPTDTQYF,TGTGCCAGCAGTTACGTGAGTCCCACAGATACGCAGTATTTT
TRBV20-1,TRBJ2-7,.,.,CSASDRDPTYEQYF,TGCAGTGCTAGTGATCGGGACCCGACGTACGAGCAGTACTTC
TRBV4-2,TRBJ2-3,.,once,CASSQRDSIRGDTQYF,TGTGCCAGCAGCCAAAGAGATTCCATCCGAGGAGATACGCAGTATTTT
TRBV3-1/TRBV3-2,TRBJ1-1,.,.,CASSQMAEAFF,TGTGCCAGCAGCCAAATGGCTGAAGCTTTCTTT
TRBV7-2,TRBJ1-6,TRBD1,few,CASRDRVLGYNSPLHF,TGTGCCAGCAGAGACAGGGTGCTCGGCTATAATTCACCCCTCCACTTT
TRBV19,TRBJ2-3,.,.,CASSIALAVDTQYF,TGTGCCAGTAGTATAGCGCTAGCTGTGGATACGCAGTATTTT
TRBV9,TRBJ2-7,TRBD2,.,CASSSNPGLAGENEQYF,TGTGCCAGCAGCTCCAACCCCGGACTAGCGGGAGAGAACGAGCAGTACTTC
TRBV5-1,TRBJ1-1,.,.,CASSLDGRPNTEAFF,TGCGCCAGCAGCTTGGATGGACGGCCGAACACTGAAGCTTTCTTT
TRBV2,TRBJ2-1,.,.,CASSGVGGSYNEQFF,TGTGCCAGCAGTGGGGTGGGGGGCTCCTACAATGAGCAGTTCTTC
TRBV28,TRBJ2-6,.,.,CASSLDSFSGANVLTF,TGTGCCAGCAGTTTAGACAGCTTCTCTGGGGCCAACGTCCTGACTTTC
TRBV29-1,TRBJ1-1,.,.,CSVRKIEAFF,TGCAGCGTTCGGAAAATAGAAGCTTTCTTT
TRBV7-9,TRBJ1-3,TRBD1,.,CASSSKDRANTIYF,TGTGCCAGCAGCTCGAAGGACAGGGCAAACACCATATATTTT
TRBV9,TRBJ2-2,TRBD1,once,CASSVRDRSSGELFF,TGTGCCAGCAGCGTGAGGGACAGGAGTTCTGGGGAGCTGTTTTTT
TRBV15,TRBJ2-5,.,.,CATSRGNQETQYF,TGTGCCACCAGCAGAGGTAACCAAGAGACCCAGTACTTC
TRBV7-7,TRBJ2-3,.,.,CASSDVGTDTQYF,TGTGCTAGCAGCGACGTTGGCACAGATACGCAGTATTTT
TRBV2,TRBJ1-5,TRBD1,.,CASSATGMRNQPQHF,TGTGCCAGCAGCGCGACAGGGATGCGGAATCAGCCCCAGCATTTT
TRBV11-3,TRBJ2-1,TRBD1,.,CASSLGGQSNEQFF,TGTGCCAGCAGCTTAGGGGGACAGAGCAATGAGCAGTTCTTC
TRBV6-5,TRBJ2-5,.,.,CASSYGETQYF,TGTGCCAGCAGTTACGGGGAGACCCAGTACTTC
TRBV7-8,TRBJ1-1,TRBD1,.,CASSGRGGYTEAFF,TGTGCCAGCAGCGGGCGAGGGGGCTACACTGAAGCTTTCTTT
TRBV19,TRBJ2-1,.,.,CASRQDKLNNEQFF,TGTGCCAGTAGGCAGGACAAACTCAACAATGAGCAGTTCTTC
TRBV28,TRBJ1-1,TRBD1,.,CASSLGQVGEAFF,TGTGCCAGCAGTTTAGGACAGGTCGGTGAAGCTTTCTTT
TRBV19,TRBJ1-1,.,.,CASSPRQLSNTEAFF,TGTGCCAGTAGTCCCCGACAGCTTTCGAACACTGAAGCTTTCTTT
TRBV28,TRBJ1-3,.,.,CASSLNSGNTIYF,TGTGCCAGCAGCTTAAATAGTGGAAACACCATATATTTT
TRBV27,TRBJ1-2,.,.,CASSLRGQGNYGYTF,TGTGCCAGCAGTCTCCGAGGGCAGGGGAACTATGGCTACACCTTC
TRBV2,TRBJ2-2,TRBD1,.,CASSEIGGSTGELFF,TGTGCCAGCAGTGAAATAGGGGGCTCGACCGGGGAGCTGTTTTTT
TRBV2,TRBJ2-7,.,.,CASSDPGEQYF,TGTGCCAGCAGCGATCCCGGGGAGCAGTACTTC
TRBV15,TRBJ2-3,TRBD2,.,CATGGPRDTQYF,TGTGCCACGGGAGGGCCTCGGGATACGCAGTATTTT
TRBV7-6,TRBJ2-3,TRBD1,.,CASSLALGTGFYF,TGTGCCAGCAGCTTAGCGCTGGGGACAGGTTTCTATTTT
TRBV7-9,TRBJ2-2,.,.,CASSASGTATGELFF,TGTGCCAGCAGCGCCTCCGGGACGGCCACCGGGGAGCTGTTTTTT
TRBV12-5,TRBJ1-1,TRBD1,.,CASGLLPGQGPAFF,TGTGCTAGTGGTTTATTACCGGGACAGGGGCCGGCTTTCTTT
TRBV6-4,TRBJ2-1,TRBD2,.,CASSEGLAGNEQFF,TGTGCCAGCAGTGAAGGGCTAGCGGGGAATGAGCAGTTCTTC
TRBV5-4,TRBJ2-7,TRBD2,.,CASSLVLAGGSLVGEQYF,TGTGCCAGCAGCTTGGTCCTAGCGGGAGGAAGTCTGGTAGGCGAGCAGTACTTC
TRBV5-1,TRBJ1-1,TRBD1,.,CASSLQGYDGTEAFF,TGCGCCAGCAGCCTACAGGGGTATGATGGCACTGAAGCTTTCTTT
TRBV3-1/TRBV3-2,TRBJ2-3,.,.,CASSQWVGIGTDTQYF,TGTGCCAGCAGCCAATGGGTAGGGATAGGCACAGATACGCAGTATTTT
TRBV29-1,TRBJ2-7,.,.,CSVEAGDAYEQYF,TGCAGCGTTGAGGCCGGGGATGCCTACGAGCAGTACTTC
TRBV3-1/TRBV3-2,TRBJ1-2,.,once,CASSQDWGRGYTF,TGTGCCAGCAGCCAAGATTGGGGGCGGGGCTACACCTTC
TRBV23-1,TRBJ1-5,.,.,CASSRRTKRGNRQVQHF,TGCGCCAGCAGTCGTCGTACGAAAAGGGGTAACAGGCAAGTGCAGCATTTT
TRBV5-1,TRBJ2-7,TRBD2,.,CASSLTSGGSSYEQYF,TGCGCCAGCAGCTTGACTAGCGGGGGGTCTTCCTACGAGCAGTACTTC
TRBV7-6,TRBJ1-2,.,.,CASSLLGGDGYTF,TGTGCCAGCAGCTTACTCGGGGGGGATGGCTACACCTTC
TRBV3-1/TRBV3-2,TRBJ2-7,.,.,CASSRNHGPREQYF,TGTGCCAGCAGCCGGAACCACGGCCCTAGGGAGCAGTACTTC
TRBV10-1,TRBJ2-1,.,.,CASSDPGTYNEQFF,TGCGCCAGCAGTGATCCAGGGACCTACAATGAGCAGTTCTTC
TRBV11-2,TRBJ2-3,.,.,CASSLMGTEYTDTQYF,TGTGCCAGCAGCTTAATGGGGACCGAGTACACAGATACGCAGTATTTT
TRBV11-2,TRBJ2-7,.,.,CASSAGLPGAQYF,TGTGCCAGCAGCGCCGGACTCCCCGGCGCGCAGTACTTC
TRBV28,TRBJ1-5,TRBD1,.,CASSSRDSENQPQHF,TGTGCCAGCAGTTCCCGGGACAGCGAGAATCAGCCCCAGCATTTT
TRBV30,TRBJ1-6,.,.,CAWTRQSSYNSPLHF,TGTGCCTGGACCCGGCAGAGCTCCTATAATTCACCCCTCCACTTT
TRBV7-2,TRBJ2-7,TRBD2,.,CASSLRREKGEQYF,TGTGCCAGCAGCTTACGGCGGGAGAAGGGCGAGCAGTACTTC
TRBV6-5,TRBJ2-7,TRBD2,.,CASSPSTTSGSEQYF,TGTGCCAGCAGTCCCTCTACGACTAGCGGGAGCGAGCAGTACTTC
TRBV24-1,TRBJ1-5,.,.,CATSDRRAGANQPQHF,TGTGCCACCAGTGATCGCAGGGCCGGGGCTAATCAGCCCCAGCATTTT
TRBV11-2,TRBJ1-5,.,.,CASSLGDQPQHF,TGTGCCAGCAGCTTGGGTGATCAGCCCCAGCATTTT
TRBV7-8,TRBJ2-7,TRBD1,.,CASSLKAGTGRTYEQYF,TGTGCCAGCAGCTTAAAGGCCGGGACAGGGAGGACCTACGAGCAGTACTTC
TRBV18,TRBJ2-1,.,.,CASSSRDRQKGSEQFF,TGTGCCAGCTCATCACGAGACAGACAGAAGGGGTCTGAGCAGTTCTTC
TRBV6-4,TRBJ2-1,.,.,CASKAGSSYNEQFF,TGTGCCAGCAAGGCGGGGAGCTCCTACAATGAGCAGTTCTTC
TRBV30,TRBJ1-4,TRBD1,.,CAWSDPDRATNEKLFF,TGTGCCTGGAGTGACCCGGACAGGGCAACTAATGAAAAACTGTTTTTT